Only one count was recorded for the clone carrying this T cell receptor beta chain. As yet, its antigen is unknown. Adult donors, all healthy and HIV-negative, had no recent acute infections or vaccinations. This sample is drawn from a study of shared clonotypes between healthy human individuals. Study in general: The donor group consisted of two women and three men, aged 18 to 49. Each donor's CD8 memory used one plate, CD8 naive two, each CD4 subset three. Study observations and caveats: A handful of donors showed sharing of approximately 5% of naive CD4 clonotypes.

Measured with immunoSEQ multiplex PCR; TCRdb has only the in-frame clones, and not every one. Of 2,100,000 or so clones listed, about 94% are singletons. CDR1 and CDR2 (germline): WSHSY, SAAADI. CDR3 size: 16 residues. The V segment lost 8 bases and the J segment 7 bases; nucleotides outside the gene matches: 16. This sequence joins TRBV10-2 and TRBJ2-7; 11 nucleotides align to TRBD2. Sequencing was done on a sample of naive CD4+ T cells sorted from blood. Subset meaning: CD45RA+ positively selected. The receptor comes from a man aged 18 to 35 in good health. The CDR3 sequence is CASGDPRTSGPSEQYF. The CDR3 DNA reads as TGCGCCAGCGGGGACCCCAGGACTAGCGGGCCGTCGGAGCAGTACTTC.